The rows below give T cell receptor beta chains drawn from one sample of a study of blood T cell repertoires in COVID-19. Sequencing used immunoSEQ multiplex PCR; TCRdb keeps in-frame clones, though not all of them. The profile shows about 180,000 clones, about 85% of them singletons. What was sequenced was peripheral blood. These receptors were taken from a woman of 80 years or more with acute or convalescent COVID-19. Both conserved end residues are trimmed from each CDR3. D genes are given only for firm matches.

len	v_gene	d_gene	j_gene	CDR3aa
12	TRBV2	NA	TRBJ1-5	ASSWLNSNQPQH
13	TRBV5-1	NA	TRBJ1-5	ASSLGTGEGQPQH
11	TRBV7-9	NA	TRBJ2-6	ASSFGLANVLT
11	TRBV7-8	NA	TRBJ2-5	ASSLGERETQY
11	TRBV5-1	NA	TRBJ2-7	ASSFRGTDEQY
13	TRBV6-4	NA	TRBJ2-3	ASSDSGGFTDTQY
12	TRBV30	TRBD1	TRBJ1-1	AWSKTGVHTEAF
11	TRBV11-1	NA	TRBJ2-1	ASSSGSYNEQF
11	TRBV7-2	TRBD1	TRBJ1-1	ASSLQGETEAF
11	TRBV5-5	NA	TRBJ1-2	ASSFELYYGYT